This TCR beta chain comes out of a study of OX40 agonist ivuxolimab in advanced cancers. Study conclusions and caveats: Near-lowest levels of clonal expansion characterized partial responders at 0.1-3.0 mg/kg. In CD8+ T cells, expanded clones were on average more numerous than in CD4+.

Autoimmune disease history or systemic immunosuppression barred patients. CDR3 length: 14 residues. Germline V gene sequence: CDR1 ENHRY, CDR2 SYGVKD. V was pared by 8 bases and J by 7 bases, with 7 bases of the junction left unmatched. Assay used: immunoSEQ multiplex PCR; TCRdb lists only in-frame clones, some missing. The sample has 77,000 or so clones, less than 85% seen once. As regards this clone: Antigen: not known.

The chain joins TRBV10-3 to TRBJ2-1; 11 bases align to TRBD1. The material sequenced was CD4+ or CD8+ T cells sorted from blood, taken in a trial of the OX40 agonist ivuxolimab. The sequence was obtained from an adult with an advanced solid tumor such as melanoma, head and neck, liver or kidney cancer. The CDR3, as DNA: TGTGCCATCGGGAGGGACAGGGGGTTGAATGAGCAGTTCTTC. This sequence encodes CAIGRDRGLNEQFF.